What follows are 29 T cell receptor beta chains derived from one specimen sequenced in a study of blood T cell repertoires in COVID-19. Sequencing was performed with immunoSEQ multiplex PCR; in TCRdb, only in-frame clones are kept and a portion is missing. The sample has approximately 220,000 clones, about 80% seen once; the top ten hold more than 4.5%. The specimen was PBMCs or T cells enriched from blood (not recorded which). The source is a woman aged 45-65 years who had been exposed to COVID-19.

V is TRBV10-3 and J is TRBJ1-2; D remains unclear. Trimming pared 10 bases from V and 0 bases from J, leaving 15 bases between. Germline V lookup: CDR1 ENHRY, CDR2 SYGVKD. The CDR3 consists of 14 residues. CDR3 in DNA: TGTGCCACCGCTGTGGGAGGAGCTAACTATGGCTACACCTTC. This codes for CATAVGGANYGYTF.

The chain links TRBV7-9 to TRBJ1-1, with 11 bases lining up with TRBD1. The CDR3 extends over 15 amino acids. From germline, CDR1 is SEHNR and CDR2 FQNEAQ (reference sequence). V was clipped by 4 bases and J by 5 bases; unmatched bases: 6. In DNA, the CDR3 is TGTGCCAGCAGCTACCCGGGACAGGGGGATACTGAAGCTTTCTTT. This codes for CASSYPGQGDTEAFF.

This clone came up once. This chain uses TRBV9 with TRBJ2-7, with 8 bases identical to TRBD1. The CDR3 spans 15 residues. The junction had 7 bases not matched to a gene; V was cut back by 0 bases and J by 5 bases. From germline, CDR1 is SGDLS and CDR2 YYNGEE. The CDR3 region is CASSVEAGGFHEQYF. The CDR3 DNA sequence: TGTGCCAGCAGCGTAGAGGCAGGGGGCTTCCACGAGCAGTACTTC.

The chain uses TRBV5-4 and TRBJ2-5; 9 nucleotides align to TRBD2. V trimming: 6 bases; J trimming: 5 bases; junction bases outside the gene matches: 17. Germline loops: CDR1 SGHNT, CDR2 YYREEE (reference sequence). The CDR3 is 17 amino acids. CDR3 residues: CASTPGGGGAFGETQYF. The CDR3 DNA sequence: TGTGCCAGCACCCCCGGAGGCGGGGGGGCTTTTGGGGAGACCCAGTACTTC.

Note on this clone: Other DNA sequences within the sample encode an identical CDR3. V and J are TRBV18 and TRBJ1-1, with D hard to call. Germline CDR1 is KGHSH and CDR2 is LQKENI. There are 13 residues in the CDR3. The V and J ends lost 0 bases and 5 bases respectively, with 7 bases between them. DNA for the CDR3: TGTGCCAGCTCACCACCTTCCGGGACTGAAGCTTTCTTT. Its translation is CASSPPSGTEAFF.

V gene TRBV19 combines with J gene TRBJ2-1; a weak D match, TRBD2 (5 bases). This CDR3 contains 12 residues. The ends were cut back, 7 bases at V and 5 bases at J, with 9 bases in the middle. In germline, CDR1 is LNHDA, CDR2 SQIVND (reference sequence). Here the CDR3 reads CASKLGDNEQFF. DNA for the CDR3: TGTGCCAGTAAGTTGGGAGACAATGAGCAGTTCTTC.

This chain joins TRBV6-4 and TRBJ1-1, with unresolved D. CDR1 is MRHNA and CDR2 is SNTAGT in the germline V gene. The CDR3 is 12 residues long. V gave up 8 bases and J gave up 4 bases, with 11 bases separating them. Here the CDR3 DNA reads TGTGCCAGCCCAAACCTGGCCACTGAAGCTTTCTTT. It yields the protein CASPNLATEAFF.

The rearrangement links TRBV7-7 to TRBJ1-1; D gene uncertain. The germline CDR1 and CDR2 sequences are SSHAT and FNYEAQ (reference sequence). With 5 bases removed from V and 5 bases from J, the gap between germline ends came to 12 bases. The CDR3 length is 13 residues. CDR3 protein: CASSPLVDTEAFF. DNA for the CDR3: TGTGCCAGCAGCCCCCTAGTAGATACTGAAGCTTTCTTT.

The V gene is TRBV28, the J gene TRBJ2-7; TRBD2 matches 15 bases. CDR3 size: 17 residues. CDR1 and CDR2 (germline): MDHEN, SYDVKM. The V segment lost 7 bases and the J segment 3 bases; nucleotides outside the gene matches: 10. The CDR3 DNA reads TGTGCCAGCACCCAAACCGGGACTAGCGGGGGGAACTACGAGCAGTACTTC. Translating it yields CASTQTGTSGGNYEQYF.

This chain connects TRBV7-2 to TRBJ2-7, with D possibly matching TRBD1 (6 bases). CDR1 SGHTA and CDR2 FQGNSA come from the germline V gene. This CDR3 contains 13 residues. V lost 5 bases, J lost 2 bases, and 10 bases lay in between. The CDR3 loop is CASSDDRTYEQYF. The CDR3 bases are TGTGCCAGCAGCGACGACAGGACCTACGAGCAGTACTTC. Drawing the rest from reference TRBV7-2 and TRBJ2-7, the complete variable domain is GAGVSQSPSNKVTEKGKDVELRCDPISGHTALYWYRQSLGQGLEFLIYFQGNSAPDKSGLPSDRFSAERTGGSVSTLTIQRTQQEDSAVYLCASSDDRTYEQYFGPGTRLTVT.

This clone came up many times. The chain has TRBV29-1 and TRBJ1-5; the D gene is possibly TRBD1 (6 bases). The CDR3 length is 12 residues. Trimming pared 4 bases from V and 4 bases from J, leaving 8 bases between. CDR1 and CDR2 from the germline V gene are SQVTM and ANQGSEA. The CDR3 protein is CSVGDINQPQHF. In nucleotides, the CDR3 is TGCAGCGTTGGGGACATAAATCAGCCCCAGCATTTT.

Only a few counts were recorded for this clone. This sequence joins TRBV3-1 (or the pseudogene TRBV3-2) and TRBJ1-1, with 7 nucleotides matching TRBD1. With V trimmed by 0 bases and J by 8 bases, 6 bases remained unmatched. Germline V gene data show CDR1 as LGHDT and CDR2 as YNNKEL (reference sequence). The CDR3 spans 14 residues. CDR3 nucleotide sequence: TGTGCCAGCAGCCAAGAACGACAGGGCTACGAAGCTTTCTTT. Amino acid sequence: CASSQERQGYEAFF.

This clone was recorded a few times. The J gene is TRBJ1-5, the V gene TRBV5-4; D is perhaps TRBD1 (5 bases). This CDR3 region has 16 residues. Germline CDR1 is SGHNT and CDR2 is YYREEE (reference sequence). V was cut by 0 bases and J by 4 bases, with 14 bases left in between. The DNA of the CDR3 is TGTGCCAGCAGCTTGGGGGGGAGGATACCAAATCAGCCCCAGCATTTT. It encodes CASSLGGRIPNQPQHF.

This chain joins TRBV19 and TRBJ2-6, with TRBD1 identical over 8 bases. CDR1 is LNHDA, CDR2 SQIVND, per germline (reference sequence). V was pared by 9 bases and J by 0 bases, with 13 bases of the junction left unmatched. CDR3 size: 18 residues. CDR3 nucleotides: TGTGCCAGCTCAGGTGGGGGACAGGTCTTCTCTGGGGCCAACGTCCTGACTTTC. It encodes CASSGGGQVFSGANVLTF.

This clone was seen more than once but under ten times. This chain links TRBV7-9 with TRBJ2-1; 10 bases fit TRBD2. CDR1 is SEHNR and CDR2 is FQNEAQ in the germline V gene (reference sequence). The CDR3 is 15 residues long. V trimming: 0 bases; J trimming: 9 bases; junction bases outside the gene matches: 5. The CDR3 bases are TGTGCCAGCAGCTTAGCTAGCGGGGGGCTCAGTGAGCAGTTCTTC. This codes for CASSLASGGLSEQFF.

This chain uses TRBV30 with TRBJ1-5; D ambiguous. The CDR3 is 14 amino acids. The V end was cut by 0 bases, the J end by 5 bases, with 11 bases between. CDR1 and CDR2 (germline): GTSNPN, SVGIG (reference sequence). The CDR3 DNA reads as TGTGCCTGGAGTGTCACGGGATATTATCAGCCCCAGCATTTT. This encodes CAWSVTGYYQPQHF.

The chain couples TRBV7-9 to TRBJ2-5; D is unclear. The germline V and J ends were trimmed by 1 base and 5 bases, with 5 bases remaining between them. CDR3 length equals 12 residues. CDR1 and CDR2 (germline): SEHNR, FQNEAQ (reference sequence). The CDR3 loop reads CASSLGAETQYF. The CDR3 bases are TGTGCCAGCAGCTTAGGAGCTGAGACCCAGTACTTC. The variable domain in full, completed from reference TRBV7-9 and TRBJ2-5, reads DTGVSQNPRHKITKRGQNVTFRCDPISEHNRLYWYRQTLGQGPEFLTYFQNEAQLEKSRLLSDRFSAERPKGSFSTLEIQRTEQGDSAMYLCASSLGAETQYFGPGTRLLVL.

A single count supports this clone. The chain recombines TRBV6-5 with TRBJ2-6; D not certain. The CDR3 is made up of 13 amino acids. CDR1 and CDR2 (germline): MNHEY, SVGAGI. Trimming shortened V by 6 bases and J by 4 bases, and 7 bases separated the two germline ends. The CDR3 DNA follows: TGTGCCAGCAGGACACCCGGGGCCAACGTCCTGACTTTC. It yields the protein CASRTPGANVLTF.

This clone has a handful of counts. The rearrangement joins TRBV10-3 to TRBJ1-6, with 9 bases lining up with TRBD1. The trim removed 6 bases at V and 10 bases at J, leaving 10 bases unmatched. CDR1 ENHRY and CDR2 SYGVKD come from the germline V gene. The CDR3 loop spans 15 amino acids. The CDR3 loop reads CAIRTGGSLGSPLHF. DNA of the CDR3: TGTGCCATCAGAACAGGGGGCTCCTTGGGATCACCCCTCCACTTT.

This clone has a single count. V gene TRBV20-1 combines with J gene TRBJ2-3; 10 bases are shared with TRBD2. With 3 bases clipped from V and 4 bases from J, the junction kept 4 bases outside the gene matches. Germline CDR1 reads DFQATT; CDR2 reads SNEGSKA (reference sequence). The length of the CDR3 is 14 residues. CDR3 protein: CSASLLAGADTQYF. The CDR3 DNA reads TGCAGTGCTAGTCTTCTAGCGGGGGCAGATACGCAGTATTTT.

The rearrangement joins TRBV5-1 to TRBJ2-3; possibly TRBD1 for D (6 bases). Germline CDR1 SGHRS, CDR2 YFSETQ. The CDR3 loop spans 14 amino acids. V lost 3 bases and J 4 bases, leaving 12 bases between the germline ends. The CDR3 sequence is CASSSVQGSDTQYF. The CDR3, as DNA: TGCGCCAGCAGCTCCGTACAGGGTTCAGATACGCAGTATTTT.

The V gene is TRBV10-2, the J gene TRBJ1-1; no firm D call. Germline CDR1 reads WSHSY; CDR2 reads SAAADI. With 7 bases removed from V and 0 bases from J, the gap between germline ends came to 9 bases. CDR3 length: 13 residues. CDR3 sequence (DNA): TGCGCCAGCAAACACAGCCTGAACACTGAAGCTTTCTTT. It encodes CASKHSLNTEAFF.

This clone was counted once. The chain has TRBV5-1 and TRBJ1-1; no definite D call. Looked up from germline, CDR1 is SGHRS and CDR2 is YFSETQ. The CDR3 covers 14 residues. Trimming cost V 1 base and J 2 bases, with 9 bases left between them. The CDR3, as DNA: TGCGCCAGCAGCTTGACAGCGGGCAACACTGAAGCTTTCTTT. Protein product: CASSLTAGNTEAFF.

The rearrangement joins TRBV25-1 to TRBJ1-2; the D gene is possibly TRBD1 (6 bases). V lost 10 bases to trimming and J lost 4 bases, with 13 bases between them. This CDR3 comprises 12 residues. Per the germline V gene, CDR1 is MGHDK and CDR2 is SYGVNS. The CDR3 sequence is CATRTGFYGYTF. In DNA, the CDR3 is TGTGCCACCCGAACAGGGTTCTATGGCTACACCTTC.

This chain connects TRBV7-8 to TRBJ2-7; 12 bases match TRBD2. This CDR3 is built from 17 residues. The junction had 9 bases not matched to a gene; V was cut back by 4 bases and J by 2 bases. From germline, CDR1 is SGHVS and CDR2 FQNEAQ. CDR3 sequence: CASSWIRTSGAPYEQYF. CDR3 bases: TGTGCCAGCAGCTGGATCCGGACTAGCGGGGCCCCCTACGAGCAGTACTTC.

CDR3 residues: CASSLRTRGEAFF. CDR3 coding DNA: TGTGCCAGCAGTTTACGAACACGCGGCGAAGCTTTCTTT. The rearrangement joins TRBV28 to TRBJ1-1; D remains ambiguous. The V gene lost 2 bases and the J gene lost 8 bases, with 12 bases spanning the gap. The CDR3 consists of 13 residues. Germline V gives CDR1 MDHEN, CDR2 SYDVKM.

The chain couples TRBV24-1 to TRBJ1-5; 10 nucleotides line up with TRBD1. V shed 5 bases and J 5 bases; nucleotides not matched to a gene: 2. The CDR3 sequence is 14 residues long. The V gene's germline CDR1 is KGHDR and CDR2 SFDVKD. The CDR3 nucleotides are TGTGCCACCAGTGGGGGGACAGGGGATCAGCCCCAGCATTTT. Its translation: CATSGGTGDQPQHF.

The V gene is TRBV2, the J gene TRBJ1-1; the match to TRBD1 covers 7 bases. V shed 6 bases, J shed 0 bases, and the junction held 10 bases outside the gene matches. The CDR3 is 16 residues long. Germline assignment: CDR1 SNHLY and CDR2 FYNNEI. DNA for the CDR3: TGTGCCAGCAGGCCCGCGGGACAGAATATGAACACTGAAGCTTTCTTT. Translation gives CASRPAGQNMNTEAFF.

The CDR3 region is CASSGGAETGELFF. DNA of the CDR3: TGTGCCAGCAGCGGAGGGGCAGAAACCGGGGAGCTGTTTTTT. The chain carries TRBV5-4 and TRBJ2-2; D is perhaps TRBD2 (6 bases). V lost 4 bases, J lost 5 bases, and 12 bases lay in between. CDR3 length: 14 amino acids. Germline V gene lookup returns CDR1 SGHNT and CDR2 YYREEE (reference sequence).